This T cell receptor (beta chain) comes out of a study of T-cell memory formation after mild COVID-19. 5'RACE, which relied on constant-segment primers, yielded TCR alpha and TCR beta cDNA libraries carrying sample barcodes and UMIs. TCRdb fed the 5' RACE reads into MiXCR, producing one record per CDR3 protein. Counted here are about 430,000 distinct CDR3 sequences, roughly 26% occurring once; the ten biggest clones make up around 8.1%. J gave up 9 bases and V 2 bases, and 7 bases lay outside the gene matches. The germline V gene has CDR1 LGHNA and CDR2 YNFKEQ. This CDR3 region has 15 residues. Findings and limits, study-wide: Pre-infection memory held some responding clones, suggesting pre-existing cross-reactive T cells responded.

Concerning this clonotype: Antigen unknown.

Material for sequencing was PBMCs or a T cell subset sorted from them (not recorded which). The chain joins TRBV4-2 to TRBJ1-6, with 7 bases identical to TRBD1. The TCR sequence derives from an adult woman who had mild COVID-19 (a few samples of this study predate the infection). Cell type and time point are not known. CDR3 sequence: CASSQRQGGISPLHF. The CDR3 DNA reads as TGTGCCAGCAGCCAACGACAGGGAGGAATTTCACCCCTCCACTTT.